This T cell receptor beta chain emerged from a study of blood T cell repertoires in COVID-19. The overall study: Acute and convalescent COVID-19 specimens originated in the United States, Italy and Spain. Nucleic acid was either cDNA or gDNA, and it came from T cells, B-cell-depleted T cells, or PBMCs.

This CDR3 spans 15 amino acids. Germline CDR1 and CDR2: LNHNV and YYDKDF (reference sequence). V dropped 1 base and J dropped 6 bases, with 12 bases sitting between them. The study assigned cohorts using participant-reported clinical history. Someone with COVID-19 had been met by exposed participants within 2 weeks before study entry. Produced via immunoSEQ multiplex PCR; TCRdb's table is partial and in-frame only. The table records more than 350,000 clones, around nine tenths of them present only once. This receptor was obtained from a woman younger than 35 who had been exposed to COVID-19. The rearrangement joins TRBV15 to TRBJ1-4; D gene uncertain. Sequenced sample: PBMCs or T cells enriched from blood (not recorded which). The CDR3 sequence is CATSRGRGSDEKLFF. The CDR3 DNA sequence: TGTGCCACCAGCAGAGGAAGAGGCAGTGATGAAAAACTGTTTTTT.